Below, one TCR beta chain is given with its context. Its antigen is not known. The immunoSEQ assay was version 4, run in survey mode. Some clones are missing from TCRdb's copy, which holds only in-frame ones; the method was immunoSEQ multiplex PCR. The sample has about 46,000 clones; 80% to 90% are singletons. These data come from a study of persistence of HIV-infected CD4 T cells. About the study: Two participants gave one leukapheresis sample; others gave up to about 180 mL blood repeatedly.

This nonspecific control used anti-CD3/anti-CD28 bead stimulation of CD4+ T cells. Responding CD4+ T cells were sorted by upregulation of both CD40 ligand and CD69. Stimulated PBMCs had first been depleted of CD8+ T cells. The CDR3 is 13 residues long. Trimming stripped 9 bases from V and 9 bases from J, with 21 bases between. The genes are TRBV12-3 or TRBV12-4 and TRBJ2-7; D could derive from TRBD1 or TRBD2 (5 bases each). Sample: CD4+ T cells sorted from PBMCs after approximately 20-hour stimulation, taken from a patient who received antiretroviral therapy. This clonotype originated in an adult woman with HIV who was CMV-seropositive. CDR3 bases: TGTGCCAGTGCCTCCCGGGACGGCTCACGGCAGTACTTC. This gives the protein CASASRDGSRQYF.